These T cell receptor beta chains were read from a single sample in a study of blood T cell repertoires in COVID-19. Clones were read by immunoSEQ multiplex PCR, and TCRdb kept only the in-frame ones, dropping some. The data contain 380,000 or so clones, approximately 85% of them singletons. The sample comprised PBMCs or T cells enriched from blood (not recorded which). These receptor sequences come from a woman aged 40 to 55 with acute COVID-19. CDR3s include the opening cysteine and the closing phenylalanine or tryptophan. D genes are given only for firm matches. Size is omitted from some rows. Given values are once, few, many or a class for expanded clones.

CDR3	DNA	V	J	size	D
CAWAGTGNQPQHF	TGTGCCTGGGCCGGGACAGGGAATCAGCCCCAGCATTTT	TRBV30	TRBJ1-5	NA	TRBD1
CASRGWGVRDEQYF	TGTGCCAGCAGGGGCTGGGGGGTCCGGGACGAGCAGTACTTC	TRBV27	TRBJ2-7	NA	NA
CASTFGELGNTIYF	TGTGCCAGCACTTTCGGGGAACTAGGAAACACCATATATTTT	TRBV2	TRBJ1-3	NA	NA
CASSMGTYGYTF	TGTGCCAGTAGTATGGGCACGTATGGCTACACCTTC	TRBV19	TRBJ1-2	NA	NA
CASSLARSNQPQHF	TGTGCCAGCAGTTTGGCCAGGAGCAATCAGCCCCAGCATTTT	TRBV28	TRBJ1-5	NA	NA
CASSVGGGANVLTF	TGTGCCAGCAGCGTAGGCGGTGGGGCCAACGTCCTGACTTTC	TRBV9	TRBJ2-6	NA	NA
CASSWTQGIVTEAFF	TGTGCCAGCAGCTGGACCCAGGGGATCGTCACTGAAGCTTTCTTT	TRBV5-4	TRBJ1-1	NA	NA
CASSIGTGGYNSPLHF	TGTGCCAGTAGTATTGGGACAGGAGGATATAATTCACCCCTCCACTTT	TRBV19	TRBJ1-6	NA	TRBD1
CASRTLGGQGLRSGANVLTF	TGTGCCAGCAGGACGCTTGGGGGACAGGGGCTTCGCTCTGGGGCCAACGTCCTGACTTTC	TRBV21-1	TRBJ2-6	once	NA
CASSPLAGRSDTQYF	TGTGCCAGCTCACCACTAGCGGGGCGTTCAGATACGCAGTATTTT	TRBV18	TRBJ2-3	NA	TRBD2
CASSRGGLTGELFF	TGTGCCAGCTCACGGGGGGGCCTCACCGGGGAGCTGTTTTTT	TRBV7-8	TRBJ2-2	NA	TRBD2
CAIRRSGGTFDEQYF	TGTGCCATCAGGAGAAGCGGGGGGACTTTTGACGAGCAGTACTTC	TRBV10-3	TRBJ2-7	many	TRBD2
CSVEPGQGRGAFF	TGCAGCGTTGAACCGGGACAGGGGCGCGGAGCTTTCTTT	TRBV29-1	TRBJ1-1	NA	TRBD1
CASSDRANYGYTF	TGTGCCAGTAGTGACAGGGCTAACTATGGCTACACCTTC	TRBV19	TRBJ1-2	NA	TRBD1
CASSISSNQPQHF	TGTGCCAGTAGTATTTCGAGCAATCAGCCCCAGCATTTT	TRBV19	TRBJ1-5	NA	NA